This TCR delta chain was retrieved from a study of γδ T cells in repeated Plasmodium falciparum infection. As for the study in general: Donors had four controlled P. falciparum NF54 infections over roughly 590 days.

V trimming: 3 bases; J trimming: 0 bases; junction bases outside the gene matches: 23. CDR3 size: 23 residues. CDR1 and CDR2 from the germline V gene are TSWWSYY and QGS. Of note for this clone: A read error likely explains why the TCRdb protein, taken from a much larger clone, differs from this DNA's translation at residue 12; the protein shown is translated from the DNA.

Bulk repertoires came from Vgamma9/Vdelta2+ or Vdelta2-negative gammadelta T cells flow-sorted from PBMC. TCRdb used CATT to re-call clones from the multiplex PCR reads. Of tens of thousands of delta-chain clones in the sample, about 1.5% were seen once. The sequence derives from a pool of human donors (malaria-infected and uninfected, not separated). V gene TRDV1 combines with J gene TRDJ1, with 12 bases lining up with TRDD3. The J gene comes from matching the DNA to germline here; TCRdb lacks it. Source material: gamma-delta T cells from blood. CDR3 amino acids: CALGEHVTYPGDWGILYTDKLIF. CDR3 sequence (DNA): TGTGCTCTTGGGGAGCATGTAACCTACCCGGGGGACTGGGGGATACTGTACACCGATAAACTCATCTTT.